This TCR beta chain is drawn from a study of blood T cells in healthy people across ages. Comments on this clonotype: The target antigen is unknown.

This CDR3 region has 16 residues. V was clipped by 0 bases and J by 11 bases, with 22 bases between them. The germline gives CDR1 LGHDT, CDR2 YNNKEL (reference sequence). Findings of the study overall: Donors of long life had a larger count of naive CD4+ cells and greater diversity than aged donors.

Primed by a sample-barcoded 5' primer and a J-beta primer mix, a second PCR proceeded for about 6 to 11 cycles. A template-switch adaptor containing 12 random nucleotides labeled each cDNA molecule. MiXCR, run by TCRdb on the 5' RACE reads, gives a single entry per CDR3 protein. The data show around 1.5 million distinct CDR3 sequences, about 43% seen once. The sample was blood. V usage is TRBV3-1 and J usage is TRBJ2-5, with D perhaps matching TRBD1 (6 bases). The sequence derives from a woman between 18 and 29 years old in good health. The CDR3: CASSQDRRTVEGQQYF. DNA of the CDR3: TGTGCCAGCAGCCAAGATCGGAGGACAGTAGAAGGTCAGCAGTACTTC.